The present TCR beta chain was sequenced within a study of blood T cell repertoires in COVID-19. Study-level background: Italy, Spain and the United States were the sources of the convalescent and acute COVID-19 samples.

V dropped 5 bases and J dropped 5; count of bases not matched to a gene: 9. Germline CDR1 is KGHDR and CDR2 is SFDVKD. The CDR3 has 15 residues. Seattle enrolled patients during active infection and tracked them longitudinally. Original handling: From reference gene primer amplification, estimates of nucleated cell counts were derived. Profiling relied on immunoSEQ multiplex PCR, and the TCRdb table lists in-frame clones only, not all of them. V, J and clone size are those of that table, while D and trimming were read from the DNA. The table lists around 260,000 clones, 75% to 95% of them singletons. The chain carries TRBV24-1 and TRBJ2-7; 9 nucleotides align to TRBD1. The TCR was taken from a person aged 18 to 30 with COVID-19, enrolled during active disease. Sequencing used peripheral blood. This chain's CDR3 is CATSVSGTGKNEQYF. The CDR3 DNA follows: TGTGCCACCAGTGTTTCCGGGACAGGGAAGAACGAGCAGTACTTC.